Below, 6 T cell receptor beta chains from the same sample are listed, as sequenced in a study of T cells after yellow fever vaccination. Each CDR3 protein gets one entry after TCRdb re-called the 5' RACE reads with MiXCR. The repertoire holds approximately 240,000 distinct CDR3 sequences, approximately 3.6% seen once, with roughly a fifth in the top ten. The specimen was PBMCs, collected 15 days after the yellow fever booster vaccination. Receptor source: a young man who received the YFV17D yellow fever vaccine.

This clonotype has a handful of counts. V usage is TRBV20-1 and J usage is TRBJ2-2, with unresolved D. Trimming removed 2 bases from V and 4 bases from J, with 11 bases in between. Germline CDR1 and CDR2: DFQATT and SNEGSKA (reference sequence). The CDR3 consists of 14 residues. The CDR3 here is CSARRPGSTGELFF. The CDR3 nucleotides read TGCAGTGCTAGACGCCCCGGGTCCACCGGGGAGCTGTTTTTT.

The V gene is TRBV5-6, the J gene TRBJ1-5; D is unresolved. V was trimmed by 3 bases and J by 7 bases, leaving 20 bases between them. Germline V lookup: CDR1 SGHDT, CDR2 YYEEEE. The CDR3 loop spans 16 amino acids. CDR3 coding DNA: TGTGCCAGCAGCTCCCGTCGAAAGTTAACGGGGCAGCCCCAGCATTTT. The encoded protein is CASSSRRKLTGQPQHF.

This clonotype has a count of ten or more. CDR3: CASSPRQGAAGELFF. CDR3 bases: TGCGCCAGCAGCCCCAGACAGGGGGCGGCCGGGGAGCTGTTTTTT. The V call is TRBV5-1, the J call TRBJ2-2; 10 bases line up with TRBD1. After removal of 4 bases from V and 6 bases from J, the junction contained 6 bases not matched to a gene. The CDR3 runs 15 residues. Per germline, CDR1 SGHRS and CDR2 YFSETQ.

This clonotype was recorded many times. J is TRBJ1-1 and V is TRBV6-6, with no clear D. Germline V gene sequence: CDR1 MNHNY, CDR2 SVGAGI (reference sequence). The CDR3 is 10 amino acids. The V and J ends lost 7 bases and 8 bases respectively, with 8 bases between them. The CDR3 DNA follows: TGTGCCAGCACCGGAGGCGAAGCTTTCTTT. Translated: CASTGGEAFF.

This clonotype appeared many times. This chain joins TRBV5-5 and TRBJ1-5, with unresolved D. Between the trimmed V and J ends, which lost 2 bases and 3 bases, there was a span of 6 bases. This CDR3 is built from 13 residues. CDR1 is SGHKS, CDR2 YYEKEE, per germline (reference sequence). CDR3 nucleotides: TGTGCCAGCAGCTTAAACTACAATCAGCCCCAGCATTTT. Protein: CASSLNYNQPQHF.

This clonotype was detected ten times or more. The J gene is TRBJ1-3, the V gene TRBV29-1; no reliable D call. With 7 bases removed from V and 4 bases from J, the gap between germline ends came to 17 bases. Germline CDR1 SQVTM, CDR2 ANQGSEA. This CDR3 spans 14 amino acids. DNA for the CDR3: TGCAGCGCCATTCTAGGGATGGGAGGAAACACCATATATTTT. This gives the protein CSAILGMGGNTIYF.